The 15 T cell receptor beta chains below were found in one sample sequenced in a study of T cell responses to AZD1222 COVID-19 vaccine. Generated by immunoSEQ multiplex PCR, the TCRdb table keeps only in-frame clones and is missing some. Of nearly 90,000 clones in the sample, around 88% were seen once. Sequencing was performed on peripheral blood, taken on day 0 of MenACWY control vaccination. These TCRs come from an adult in good health.

The chain links TRBV7-2 to TRBJ1-5, with 8 positions matching TRBD1. Trimming cost V 0 bases and J 3 bases; bases outside gene matches: 1. Germline lookup yields CDR1 SGHTA and CDR2 FQGNSA. This CDR3 spans 15 amino acids. The CDR3 protein is CASSLATGVNQPQHF. In DNA form, the CDR3 reads TGTGCCAGCAGCTTAGCGACAGGGGTCAATCAGCCCCAGCATTTT.

The chain recombines TRBV4-1 with TRBJ1-1; D might be TRBD1 (5 bases). Germline V gene data show CDR1 as MGHRA and CDR2 as YSYEKL. V shed 0 bases and J shed 4 bases, with 12 bases lying between them. The CDR3 consists of 15 residues. As DNA, the CDR3 is TGCGCCAGCAGCCAAGATTCCCCCGGGGGCACTGAAGCTTTCTTT. This translates into CASSQDSPGGTEAFF.

The chain recombines TRBV5-1 with TRBJ1-1, with D perhaps matching TRBD1 (5 bases). Deletions cut 5 bases from V and 4 bases from J, with 12 bases between. Germline CDR1 is SGHRS and CDR2 is YFSETQ. The CDR3 spans 13 residues. In nucleotides, the CDR3 is TGCGCCAGCAGTAGGGCCCAGGGCACTGAAGCTTTCTTT. Its translation is CASSRAQGTEAFF.

The chain recombines TRBV14 with TRBJ2-4; D unresolved. V was clipped by 1 base and J by 0 bases, with 7 bases between them. Germline V CDR1 and CDR2: SGHDN, FVKESK. The CDR3 sequence is 15 residues long. The CDR3 spells CASSQGALAKNIQYF. The CDR3 nucleotides read TGTGCCAGCAGCCAAGGGGCTTTAGCCAAAAACATTCAGTACTTC.

J is TRBJ1-4 and V is TRBV9; D gene ambiguous. The CDR3 totals 13 residues. Trimming left V 4 bases short and J 8 bases short, with 12 bases between. Germline V gene lookup returns CDR1 SGDLS and CDR2 YYNGEE. CDR3 sequence reads: CASSRREGEKLFF. The CDR3 DNA follows: TGTGCCAGCAGCAGGCGGGAGGGAGAAAAACTGTTTTTT.

This clone was seen once. The gene calls are TRBV6-5 and TRBJ1-1; TRBD1 agrees at 7 bases. Germline CDR1 is MNHEY and CDR2 is SVGAGI. The CDR3 sequence is 14 residues long. V dropped 11 bases and J dropped 3; count of bases not matched to a gene: 12. The CDR3 bases are TGTGCCGGGTTAAGAGGGGGCTTGGACACTGAAGCTTTCTTT. This codes for CAGLRGGLDTEAFF.

The chain has TRBV4-2 and TRBJ1-2, with D hard to call. The CDR3 runs to 14 residues. V lost 0 bases to trimming and J lost 4 bases, with 9 bases between them. Germline CDR1 LGHNA, CDR2 YNFKEQ. The chain's CDR3 is CASSQDSGFYGYTF. DNA of the CDR3: TGTGCCAGCAGCCAAGATTCCGGTTTCTATGGCTACACCTTC.

The CDR3 reads CASSLVTGGLSNSPLHF. The CDR3 coding sequence is TGTGCCAGCAGCTTAGTAACAGGGGGATTGAGCAATTCACCCCTCCACTTT. This chain joins TRBV13 and TRBJ1-6; 8 positions agree with TRBD1. Germline CDR1 PRHDT, CDR2 FYEKMQ (reference sequence). The V and J ends lost 1 base and 7 bases, in that order; junction bases with no gene match: 9. This CDR3 is built from 17 residues.

V and J are TRBV5-1 and TRBJ1-1, with 9 bases that match TRBD1. The V gene's germline CDR1 is SGHRS and CDR2 YFSETQ. V dropped 2 bases and J dropped 10; count of bases not matched to a gene: 9. The CDR3 is made up of 14 amino acids. The CDR3 DNA sequence: TGCGCCAGCAGCTTTGGACAGGGGAGTGTCGGAGCTTTCTTT. It encodes CASSFGQGSVGAFF.

The chain recombines TRBV5-1 with TRBJ1-4, with unresolved D. The germline V gene encodes CDR1 SGHRS and CDR2 YFSETQ. Deletions cut 1 base from V and 0 bases from J, with 13 bases between. The CDR3 has 17 residues. CDR3 bases: TGCGCCAGCAGCTTGCAAATCCAGAGCGCAACTAATGAAAAACTGTTTTTT. It translates to CASSLQIQSATNEKLFF.

The chain is built from TRBV5-1 and TRBJ2-2; D possibly corresponds to TRBD1 (6 bases). Germline V gene data show CDR1 as SGHRS and CDR2 as YFSETQ. The CDR3 runs 14 residues. With 2 bases removed from V and 5 bases from J, the gap between germline ends came to 10 bases. The CDR3 region is CASSLHGQTGELFF. CDR3 bases: TGCGCCAGCAGCTTACACGGACAGACCGGGGAGCTGTTTTTT.

The chain recombines TRBV5-5 with TRBJ2-7, with 12 bases aligning to TRBD2. The trim removed 4 bases at V and 3 bases at J, leaving 8 bases unmatched. The CDR3 is 16 residues long. CDR1 is SGHKS and CDR2 is YYEKEE in the germline V gene (reference sequence). The CDR3: CASSPRTSGVHYEQYF. The CDR3 DNA reads TGTGCCAGCAGCCCCAGGACTAGCGGGGTTCACTACGAGCAGTACTTC.

This sequence joins TRBV7-2 and TRBJ2-7; TRBD1 matches 9 bases. This CDR3 is built from 15 residues. Unmatched junction bases numbered 9, after V lost 5 bases and J lost 4 bases. Per the germline V gene, CDR1 is SGHTA and CDR2 is FQGNSA. The CDR3 DNA sequence: TGTGCCAGCAGCCTTGGACAGGGGAAAGGTTACGAGCAGTACTTC. Translated, it gives CASSLGQGKGYEQYF. The full variable domain, in which reference TRBV7-2 and TRBJ2-7 provide the parts outside the CDR3, is GAGVSQSPSNKVTEKGKDVELRCDPISGHTALYWYRQSLGQGLEFLIYFQGNSAPDKSGLPSDRFSAERTGGSVSTLTIQRTQQEDSAVYLCASSLGQGKGYEQYFGPGTRLTVT.

The genes are TRBV2 and TRBJ1-4; 8 bases agree with TRBD1. The CDR3 covers 14 residues. V dropped 7 bases and J dropped 7; count of bases not matched to a gene: 8. The germline V gene has CDR1 SNHLY and CDR2 FYNNEI. For the CDR3, the DNA is TGTGCCAGCAAGAAGACAGGGGAAGGTGAAAAACTGTTTTTT. This translates into CASKKTGEGEKLFF.

The chain uses TRBV7-8 and TRBJ1-1; D remains unclear. Germline V CDR1 and CDR2: SGHVS, FQNEAQ. Trimming cost V 3 bases and J 5 bases, with 16 bases left between them. The CDR3 sequence is 15 residues long. CDR3 sequence reads: CASSFSEMGSTEAFF. The CDR3 DNA is TGTGCCAGCAGCTTCTCGGAAATGGGTAGTACTGAAGCTTTCTTT.